Listed below are T cell receptor beta chains from one sample, sequenced in a study of OX40 agonist ivuxolimab in advanced cancers. The protocol was immunoSEQ multiplex PCR, while the TCRdb copy is restricted to in-frame clones and leaves out a portion. The sample lists 70,000 to 80,000 clones; just over 85% were seen once. Sequenced material: CD4+ or CD8+ T cells sorted from blood, taken in a trial of the OX40 agonist ivuxolimab. The receptor set was obtained from an adult with an advanced solid tumor such as melanoma, head and neck, liver or kidney cancer. CDR3s leave out the opening cysteine and the closing phenylalanine or tryptophan.

V gene: TRBV5-1
CDR3 protein: ASSLYGDLGNTIY

V gene: TRBV18
CDR3 protein: ASSSGTQETQY

V gene: TRBV2
CDR3 protein: ASSDLGTSGRTSSYEQY

V gene: TRBV21-1
CDR3 protein: ASSTHPEQGPPYEQY

V gene: TRBV30
CDR3 protein: AWRAPGQTIYGYT

V gene: TRBV7-2
CDR3 protein: ASSLVISGSSYNEQF

V gene: TRBV28
CDR3 protein: ASSPGQEANYGYT

V gene: TRBV6-5
CDR3 protein: ASSYSIGTYEQY

V gene: TRBV28
CDR3 protein: ASSLTRTGELSYGYT

V gene: TRBV6-5
CDR3 protein: ASSPGRTEAF

V gene: TRBV7-2
CDR3 protein: ASSLGPSGISYNEQF

V gene: TRBV18
CDR3 protein: ASSPGTGDSGNTIY

V gene: TRBV15
CDR3 protein: ATSSGVAGGRTDTQY

V gene: TRBV27
CDR3 protein: ATRTSGGNEQF

V gene: TRBV14
CDR3 protein: ASSGDKRSYNEQF

V gene: TRBV4-3
CDR3 protein: ASSQDNAFGYT

V gene: TRBV7-2
CDR3 protein: ASSSQSLIQGLAGGQF

V gene: TRBV30
CDR3 protein: AWSTTLTSARQGQPQH

V gene: TRBV6-5
CDR3 protein: ASSYSGSGYGYT

V gene: TRBV30
CDR3 protein: AWRRRDAADTQY

V gene: TRBV6-5
CDR3 protein: ASRSDRVSGNTIY

V gene: TRBV7-9
CDR3 protein: ASSLGQGTQETQY

V gene: TRBV7-2
CDR3 protein: ASRPSGSPQDTQY

V gene: TRBV30
CDR3 protein: AWSLSNNSPLH

V gene: TRBV28
CDR3 protein: ASSEGGEGNTEAF

V gene: TRBV9
CDR3 protein: ASSGGWGRKYTGELF

V gene: TRBV14
CDR3 protein: ASSRLYNEQF

V gene: TRBV9
CDR3 protein: ASSAYTGFSSGANVLT

V gene: TRBV28
CDR3 protein: ASSQSVGSHPYEQY

V gene: TRBV15
CDR3 protein: ATSRDPHNSPLH

V gene: TRBV5-4
CDR3 protein: ASSGRREWGYT

V gene: TRBV19
CDR3 protein: ASSISPGLGDEQF

V gene: TRBV6-5
CDR3 protein: ASSSGSSYNSPLH

V gene: TRBV7-6
CDR3 protein: ASSSLAGDIYEQY

V gene: TRBV18
CDR3 protein: ASSPGLATYEQY

V gene: TRBV11-3
CDR3 protein: ASSQSVQGPSYNEQF

V gene: TRBV6-6
CDR3 protein: ASTPDPPPQH

V gene: TRBV19
CDR3 protein: ASSSRTSGRYTGELF

V gene: TRBV7-2
CDR3 protein: ASSPRTGNRAF

V gene: TRBV9
CDR3 protein: ASSEQIPGSPQY